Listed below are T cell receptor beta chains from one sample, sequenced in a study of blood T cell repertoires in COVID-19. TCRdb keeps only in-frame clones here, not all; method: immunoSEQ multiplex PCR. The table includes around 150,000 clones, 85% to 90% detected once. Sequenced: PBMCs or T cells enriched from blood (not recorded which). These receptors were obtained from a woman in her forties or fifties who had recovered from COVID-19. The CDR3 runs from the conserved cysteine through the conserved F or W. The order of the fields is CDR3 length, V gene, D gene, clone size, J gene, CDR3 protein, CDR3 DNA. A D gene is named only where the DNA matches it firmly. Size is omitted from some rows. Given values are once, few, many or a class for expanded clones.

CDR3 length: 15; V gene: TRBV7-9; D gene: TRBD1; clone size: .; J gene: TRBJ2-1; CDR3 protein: CASSLRGQGYNEQFF; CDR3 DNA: TGTGCCAGCAGCTTACGGGGACAGGGGTACAATGAGCAGTTCTTC
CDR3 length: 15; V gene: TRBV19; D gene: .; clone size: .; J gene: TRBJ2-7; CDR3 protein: CASSAQDSPYGEQYF; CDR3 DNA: TGTGCCAGTAGTGCCCAGGACAGTCCCTACGGGGAGCAGTACTTC
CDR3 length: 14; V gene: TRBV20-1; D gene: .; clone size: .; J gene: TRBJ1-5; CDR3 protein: CSASRGEGGQPQHF; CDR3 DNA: TGCAGTGCTAGTCGGGGAGAAGGTGGTCAGCCCCAGCATTTT
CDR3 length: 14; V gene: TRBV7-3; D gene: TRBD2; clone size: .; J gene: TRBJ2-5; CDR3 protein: CASSSGLGQETQYF; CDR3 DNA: TGTGCCAGCAGCTCGGGACTAGGACAAGAGACCCAGTACTTC
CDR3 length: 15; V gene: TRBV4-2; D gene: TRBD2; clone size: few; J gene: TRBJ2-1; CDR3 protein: CASSRTSGGDNEQFF; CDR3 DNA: TGTGCCAGCAGCCGTACTAGCGGGGGGGACAATGAGCAGTTCTTC
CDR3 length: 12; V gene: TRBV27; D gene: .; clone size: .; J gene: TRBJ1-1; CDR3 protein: CASRSGNTEAFF; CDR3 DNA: TGTGCCAGCAGGTCCGGGAACACTGAAGCTTTCTTT
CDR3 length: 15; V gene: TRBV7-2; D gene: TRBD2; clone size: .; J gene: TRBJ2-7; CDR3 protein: CASSLASGSSYEQYF; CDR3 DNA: TGTGCCAGCAGCTTAGCTAGCGGGAGCTCCTACGAGCAGTACTTC
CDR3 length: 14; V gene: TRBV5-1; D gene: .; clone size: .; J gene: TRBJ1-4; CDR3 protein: CASSSGMSGEKLFF; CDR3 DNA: TGCGCCAGCAGCTCAGGGATGTCAGGCGAAAAACTGTTTTTT
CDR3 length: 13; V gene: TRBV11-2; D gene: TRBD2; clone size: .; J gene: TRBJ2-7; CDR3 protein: CASSSGLGFEQYF; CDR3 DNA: TGTGCCAGCAGCTCGGGACTAGGATTCGAGCAGTACTTC
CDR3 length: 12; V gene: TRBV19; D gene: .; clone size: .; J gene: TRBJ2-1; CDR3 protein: CASSIGGNEQFF; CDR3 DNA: TGTGCCAGTAGTATAGGAGGGAATGAGCAGTTCTTC
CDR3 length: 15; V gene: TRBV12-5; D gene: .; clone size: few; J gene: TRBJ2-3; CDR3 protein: CASGPSRGSTDTQYF; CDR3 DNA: TGTGCTAGTGGTCCTTCGAGAGGAAGCACAGATACGCAGTATTTT
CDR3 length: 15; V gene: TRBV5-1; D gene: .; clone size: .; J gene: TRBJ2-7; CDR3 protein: CASSQTVGGSYEQYF; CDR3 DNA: TGCGCCAGCAGCCAAACTGTCGGGGGCTCCTACGAGCAGTACTTC
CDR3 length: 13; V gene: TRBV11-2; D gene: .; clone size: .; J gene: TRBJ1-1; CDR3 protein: CASSLEGNTEAFF; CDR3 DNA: TGTGCCAGCAGCTTGGAGGGGAACACTGAAGCTTTCTTT
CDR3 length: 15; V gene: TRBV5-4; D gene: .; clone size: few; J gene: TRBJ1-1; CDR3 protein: CASSLAPQAYTEAFF; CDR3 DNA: TGTGCCAGCAGCTTGGCCCCTCAGGCATACACTGAAGCTTTCTTT
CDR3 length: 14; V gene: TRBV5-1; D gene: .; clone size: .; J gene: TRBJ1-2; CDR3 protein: CASSLGGPGKGYTF; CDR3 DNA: TGCGCCAGCAGCTTGGGGGGGCCGGGTAAGGGCTACACCTTC
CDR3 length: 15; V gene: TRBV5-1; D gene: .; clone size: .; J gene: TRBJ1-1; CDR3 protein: CASSSQGDRPTEAFF; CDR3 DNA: TGCGCCAGCAGCTCCCAGGGCGACAGGCCCACTGAAGCTTTCTTT
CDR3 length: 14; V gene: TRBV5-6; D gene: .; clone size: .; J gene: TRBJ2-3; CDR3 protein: CASSTGTSTDTQYF; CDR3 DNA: TGTGCCAGCAGCACCGGGACTAGCACAGATACGCAGTATTTT
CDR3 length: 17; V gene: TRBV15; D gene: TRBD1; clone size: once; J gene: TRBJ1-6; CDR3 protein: CATSRAQGARNNSPLHF; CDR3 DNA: TGTGCCACCAGCAGGGCACAGGGGGCGAGGAATAATTCACCCCTCCACTTT
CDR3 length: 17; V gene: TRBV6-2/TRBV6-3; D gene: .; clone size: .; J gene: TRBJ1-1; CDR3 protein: CASSSREGRLAGTEAFF; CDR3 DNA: TGTGCCAGCAGCTCGAGGGAGGGCCGGCTTGCTGGCACTGAAGCTTTCTTT